The next 27 T cell receptor beta chains were all read from a single sample in a study of blood T cell repertoires in COVID-19. Profiled with immunoSEQ multiplex PCR; TCRdb holds only in-frame clones, not every one. The sample has more than 200,000 clones; about 85% are singletons. Sequencing was done on a sample of PBMCs or T cells enriched from blood (not recorded which). These receptors were taken from a man aged 30 to 45 who had recovered from COVID-19.

This clone was counted a few times. The rearrangement uses TRBV18 and TRBJ2-7; TRBD2 matches at 7 bases. J gave up 2 bases and V 3 bases, and 4 bases lay outside the gene matches. Germline CDR1 and CDR2: KGHSH and LQKENI. The CDR3 spans 14 residues. The CDR3, as DNA: TGTGCCAGCTCACCTGGGAGGGCCACCTACGAGCAGTACTTC. This sequence encodes CASSPGRATYEQYF.

This clone was found a few times. The chain employs TRBV7-9 and TRBJ2-7, with TRBD2 as a possible D gene (5 bases). With 7 bases removed from V and 0 bases from J, the gap between germline ends came to 16 bases. The length of the CDR3 is 15 residues. Germline CDR1 is SEHNR and CDR2 is FQNEAQ (reference sequence). CDR3 nucleotides: TGTGCCAGCACCTCAGGAGGTTCCCGCTCCTACGAGCAGTACTTC. Amino acid sequence: CASTSGGSRSYEQYF. The full variable domain, in which reference TRBV7-9 and TRBJ2-7 provide the parts outside the CDR3, is DTGVSQNPRHKITKRGQNVTFRCDPISEHNRLYWYRQTLGQGPEFLTYFQNEAQLEKSRLLSDRFSAERPKGSFSTLEIQRTEQGDSAMYLCASTSGGSRSYEQYFGPGTRLTVT.

This clone was found once. The chain combines TRBV4-1 with TRBJ1-2; D may be TRBD1 (6 bases). This CDR3 has 15 residues. V dropped 3 bases and J dropped 1 base, with 12 bases sitting between them. Germline loops: CDR1 MGHRA, CDR2 YSYEKL. The CDR3, as DNA: TGCGCCAGCAGCCACCGGGACACCGATAACTATGGCTACACCTTC. Translated, it gives CASSHRDTDNYGYTF.

This clone was picked up a small number of times. CDR3 in DNA: TGTGCCAGCAGCTTAACAGCGGCCCTACAAAACACCGGGGAGCTGTTTTTT. This encodes CASSLTAALQNTGELFF. V usage is TRBV7-2 and J usage is TRBJ2-2; D perhaps matches TRBD2 (5 bases). Germline V gene data show CDR1 as SGHTA and CDR2 as FQGNSA. CDR3 size: 17 residues. The V gene lost 2 bases and the J gene lost 2 bases, with 15 bases spanning the gap.

The chain couples TRBV12-3 or TRBV12-4 to TRBJ1-2; D uncertain. V lost 6 bases to trimming and J lost 10 bases, with 15 bases between them. The CDR3 length is 12 residues. CDR3 sequence reads: CASSRRGSDYTF. The CDR3 coding sequence is TGTGCCAGCAGCCGACGGGGTTCGGACTACACCTTC.

The V call is TRBV11-1, the J call TRBJ1-4, with 9 nucleotides matching TRBD1. From germline, CDR1 is SGHAT and CDR2 FQDESV (reference sequence). V lost 5 bases, J lost 6 bases, and 4 bases stayed unmatched. The CDR3 is made up of 14 amino acids. In nucleotides, the CDR3 is TGTGCCAGCAGCCTACAGGGGGCCTATGAAAAACTGTTTTTT. Its protein is CASSLQGAYEKLFF. Drawing the rest from reference TRBV11-1 and TRBJ1-4, the complete variable domain is EAEVAQSPRYKITEKSQAVAFWCDPISGHATLYWYRQILGQGPELLVQFQDESVVDDSQLPKDRFSAERLKGVDSTLKIQPAELGDSAMYLCASSLQGAYEKLFFGSGTQLSVL.

The chain is built from TRBV5-6 and TRBJ1-6; D is unclear. Germline CDR1 SGHDT, CDR2 YYEEEE. V gave up 4 bases and J gave up 6 bases, with 14 bases separating them. The CDR3 consists of 15 residues. CDR3 sequence reads: CASSRRAVFNSPLHF. The CDR3 DNA reads as TGTGCCAGCAGCCGGCGTGCGGTTTTTAATTCACCCCTCCACTTT. The complete variable domain, with remaining parts taken from reference TRBV5-6 and TRBJ1-6, reads DAGVTQSPTHLIKTRGQQVTLRCSPKSGHDTVSWYQQALGQGPQFIFQYYEEEERQRGNFPDRFSGHQFPNYSSELNVNALLLGDSALYLCASSRRAVFNSPLHFGNGTRLTVT.

The V and J genes are TRBV28 and TRBJ2-7; D is perhaps TRBD1 (6 bases). Germline V lookup: CDR1 MDHEN, CDR2 SYDVKM. The CDR3 sequence is 14 residues long. Between the trimmed V and J ends, which lost 6 bases and 2 bases, there was a span of 14 bases. The CDR3: CASSVSGTPYEQYF. DNA for the CDR3: TGTGCCAGCAGCGTATCCGGGACACCCTACGAGCAGTACTTC. The entire variable domain, with the rest obtained from reference TRBV28 and TRBJ2-7, is as follows: DVKVTQSSRYLVKRTGEKVFLECVQDMDHENMFWYRQDPGLGLRLIYFSYDVKMKEKGDIPEGYSVSREKKERFSLILESASTNQTSMYLCASSVSGTPYEQYFGPGTRLTVT.

Turning to this clone: Other DNA sequences in the sample encode the same CDR3. V usage is TRBV27 and J usage is TRBJ1-2, with D possibly being TRBD1 (5 bases). Trimming took off 3 bases at V and 3 bases at J, with 8 bases between the two ends. Germline V gene sequence: CDR1 MNHEY, CDR2 SMNVEV (reference sequence). This CDR3 region has 13 residues. CDR3 bases: TGTGCCAGCAGTTTCCAGGGCGACTATGGCTACACCTTC. Its translation: CASSFQGDYGYTF.

This rearrangement joins TRBV30 to TRBJ2-3, with no clear D. This CDR3 has 14 residues. CDR1 GTSNPN and CDR2 SVGIG come from the germline V gene (reference sequence). The V gene lost 5 bases and the J gene lost 0 bases, with 12 bases spanning the gap. CDR3 in amino acids: CAWSRSPSTDTQYF. As DNA, the CDR3 is TGTGCCTGGTCTAGATCGCCTAGCACAGATACGCAGTATTTT.

The chain has TRBV19 and TRBJ1-2, with a possible D match to TRBD1 (6 bases). Trimming removed 6 bases at V and 8 bases at J, with 13 bases between. This CDR3 is built from 12 residues. Germline V CDR1 and CDR2: LNHDA, SQIVND (reference sequence). The CDR3 loop reads CASRVTGGGYTF. The CDR3, as DNA: TGTGCCAGTAGAGTGACAGGCGGGGGCTACACCTTC.

This clone was observed a single time. This chain links TRBV6-5 with TRBJ2-7, with 14 bases identical to TRBD2. The CDR3 has 15 amino acids. The ends lost 6 bases at V and 6 bases at J; junction bases unmatched: 7. Germline CDR1 is MNHEY and CDR2 is SVGAGI. CDR3 nucleotide sequence: TGTGCCAGCAGGTATTCGGGACTAGCGGGAGCCGAGCAGTACTTC. Translated: CASRYSGLAGAEQYF.

V is TRBV12-3 or TRBV12-4 and J is TRBJ1-5, with D unresolved. This CDR3 region has 12 residues. V lost 5 bases to trimming and J lost 7 bases, with 9 bases between them. The CDR3 here is CASSEEAQPQHF. The CDR3 coding sequence is TGTGCCAGCAGTGAAGAGGCCCAGCCCCAGCATTTT.

This chain uses TRBV28 with TRBJ2-2, with 10 bases identical to TRBD2. The V gene's germline CDR1 is MDHEN and CDR2 SYDVKM. J gave up 6 bases and V 1 base, and 11 bases lay outside the gene matches. The CDR3 extends over 18 amino acids. CDR3 coding DNA: TGTGCCAGCAGTTTATTTAGGCTAGCGGGAGATCGGGCCGGGGAGCTGTTTTTT. This codes for CASSLFRLAGDRAGELFF.

This clone has just a few counts. The chain combines TRBV19 with TRBJ2-2; D call uncertain. Germline CDR1 and CDR2: LNHDA and SQIVND (reference sequence). V was pared by 7 bases and J by 1 base, with 7 bases between. The CDR3 runs 13 residues. The CDR3 loop reads CASTGQNTGELFF. CDR3 bases: TGTGCCAGTACTGGGCAGAACACCGGGGAGCTGTTTTTT.

This chain links TRBV27 with TRBJ1-2; 7 bases are a match to TRBD1. In germline, CDR1 is MNHEY, CDR2 SMNVEV (reference sequence). Trimming cost V 0 bases and J 8 bases; bases outside gene matches: 6. The CDR3 is 14 residues long. The chain's CDR3 is CASSLSKGAEGYTF. DNA of the CDR3: TGTGCCAGCAGTTTATCGAAGGGGGCAGAGGGCTACACCTTC.

CDR3 region: CASSYSIGKGNTEAFF. The CDR3 DNA sequence: TGTGCCAGCAGTTACTCGATCGGGAAGGGGAACACTGAAGCTTTCTTT. The gene calls are TRBV6-5 and TRBJ1-1; D gene unclear. The V end was cut by 0 bases, the J end by 1 base, with 12 bases between. This CDR3 comprises 16 residues. Germline V gives CDR1 MNHEY, CDR2 SVGAGI.

This clone was seen a few times. The chain is built from TRBV4-1 and TRBJ1-6; TRBD1 is a possible D gene (6 bases). CDR3 length: 15 residues. Germline-derived CDR1 and CDR2 are MGHRA and YSYEKL. Deletions cut 3 bases from V and 7 bases from J, with 13 bases between. The CDR3 sequence: CASSQVDRLNSPLHF. Written as DNA, the CDR3 is TGCGCCAGCAGCCAGGTAGACAGGTTAAATTCACCCCTCCACTTT.

The chain is built from TRBV28 and TRBJ2-7, with 11 bases aligning to TRBD2. J gave up 6 bases and V 5 bases, and 6 bases lay outside the gene matches. The CDR3 is 14 amino acids. Germline loops: CDR1 MDHEN, CDR2 SYDVKM. CDR3 DNA: TGTGCCAGCAGTACTAGCGGGAGTATTGGCGAGCAGTACTTC. Its protein product is CASSTSGSIGEQYF.

The chain employs TRBV4-3 and TRBJ2-7; 9 positions match TRBD1. Trimming removed 3 bases from V and 3 bases from J; junction bases left unmatched: 3. The CDR3 is 14 amino acids. From germline, CDR1 is LGHNA and CDR2 YSLEER. The CDR3 nucleotides are TGCGCCAGCAGCCAGGACAGGGGCTTCTACGAGCAGTACTTC. Its translation: CASSQDRGFYEQYF.

The chain combines TRBV7-3 with TRBJ1-4; TRBD1 aligns across 7 bases. The CDR3 consists of 15 residues. After removal of 2 bases from V and 5 bases from J, the junction contained 5 bases not matched to a gene. Germline CDR1 reads SGHTA; CDR2 reads FQGTGA. The CDR3 is CASSLGAGGNEKLFF. In DNA form, the CDR3 reads TGTGCCAGCAGCTTAGGGGCAGGGGGAAATGAAAAACTGTTTTTT.

The chain links TRBV18 to TRBJ1-2; 7 nucleotides align to TRBD1. The CDR3 is made up of 15 amino acids. V lost 3 bases, J lost 4 bases, and 8 bases stayed unmatched. Germline CDR1 and CDR2: KGHSH and LQKENI. CDR3 residues: CASSPAQGVGYGYTF. In DNA form, the CDR3 reads TGTGCCAGCTCACCCGCTCAGGGGGTCGGCTATGGCTACACCTTC.

The chain joins TRBV5-1 to TRBJ2-3, with 9 bases aligning to TRBD1. Germline lookup yields CDR1 SGHRS and CDR2 YFSETQ. This CDR3 contains 18 residues. Trimming took 1 base from V and 0 from J; bases not matched to a gene: 9. The CDR3 nucleotides are TGCGCCAGCAGCTTGAGGGGGACAGGGTGGTCCAGCACAGATACGCAGTATTTT. It codes for CASSLRGTGWSSTDTQYF.

This sequence joins TRBV5-4 and TRBJ1-2; D ambiguous. The CDR3 spans 16 residues. Trimming pared 0 bases from V and 0 bases from J, leaving 12 bases between. Germline V gene data show CDR1 as SGHNT and CDR2 as YYREEE (reference sequence). CDR3 coding DNA: TGTGCCAGCAGCTTGGCGCCCGGGAACTCTAACTATGGCTACACCTTC. Translating it yields CASSLAPGNSNYGYTF.

V usage is TRBV7-8 and J usage is TRBJ1-3; no definite D call. Trimming left V 1 base short and J 4 bases short, with 14 bases between. Germline assignment: CDR1 SGHVS and CDR2 FQNEAQ. This CDR3 contains 16 residues. CDR3 nucleotide sequence: TGTGCCAGCAGCTTAGGGTTACGCGATCTGGGAAACACCATATATTTT. Protein sequence: CASSLGLRDLGNTIYF. The variable domain in full, with the rest retrieved from reference TRBV7-8 and TRBJ1-3, is GAGVSQSPRYKVAKRGQDVALRCDPISGHVSLFWYQQALGQGPEFLTYFQNEAQLDKSGLPSDRFFAERPEGSVSTLKIQRTQQEDSAVYLCASSLGLRDLGNTIYFGEGSWLTVV.

In its sample, this clone was seen once. CDR3 nucleotides: TGTGCCAGCTCACCACCAGCTGAAAACAATGAGCAGTTCTTC. Residues: CASSPPAENNEQFF. The chain recombines TRBV18 with TRBJ2-1; D not resolved. The CDR3 is 14 amino acids. Germline CDR1 is KGHSH and CDR2 is LQKENI. The V end was cut by 0 bases, the J end by 5 bases, with 8 bases between. Complete variable domain (other parts from reference TRBV18 and TRBJ2-1): NAGVMQNPRHLVRRRGQEARLRCSPMKGHSHVYWYRQLPEEGLKFMVYLQKENIIDESGMPKERFSAEFPKEGPSILRIQQVVRGDSAAYFCASSPPAENNEQFFGPGTRLTVL.

The chain employs TRBV18 and TRBJ1-1; D is possibly TRBD1 (5 bases). The CDR3 is made up of 15 amino acids. Trimming removed 1 base at V and 2 bases at J, with 11 bases between. Germline V lookup: CDR1 KGHSH, CDR2 LQKENI. Here the CDR3 reads CASSPLPTANTEAFF. For the CDR3, the DNA is TGTGCCAGCTCACCACTCCCGACAGCAAACACTGAAGCTTTCTTT.